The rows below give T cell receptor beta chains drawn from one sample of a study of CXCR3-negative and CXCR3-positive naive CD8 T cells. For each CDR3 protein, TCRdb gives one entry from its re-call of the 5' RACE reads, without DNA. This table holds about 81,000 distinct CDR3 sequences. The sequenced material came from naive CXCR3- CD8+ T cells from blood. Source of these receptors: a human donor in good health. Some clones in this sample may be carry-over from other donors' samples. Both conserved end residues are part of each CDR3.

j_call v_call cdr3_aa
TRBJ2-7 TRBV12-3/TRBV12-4 CASSYLGLYEQYF
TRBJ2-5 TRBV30 CAWSPDPGGYETQYF
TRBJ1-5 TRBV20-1 CSARQIYSNQPQHF
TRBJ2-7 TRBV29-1 CSVENGQGFYEQYF
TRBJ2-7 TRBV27 CASKGSQFYEQYF
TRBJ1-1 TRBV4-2 CASSQEGGPYTEAFF
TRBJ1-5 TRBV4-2 CASSQVANSNQPQHF
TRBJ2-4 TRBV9 CASSVSDGENIQYF
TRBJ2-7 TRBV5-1 CASSPGLAGGHNEQYF
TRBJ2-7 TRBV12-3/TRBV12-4 CASSFRAGEQYF
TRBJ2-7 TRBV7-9 CASSPWDYSKDEQYF
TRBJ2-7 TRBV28 CASTWRPPGAYEQYF
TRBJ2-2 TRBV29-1 CSVEDSTGELFF
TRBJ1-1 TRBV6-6 CASSHDRVEAFF
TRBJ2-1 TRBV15 CATSRPGGWNEQFF
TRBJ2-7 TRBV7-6 CASSPRAGDPHEQYF
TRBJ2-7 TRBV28 CASTPGGQGNYEQYF
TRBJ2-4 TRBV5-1 CASSKFDTENIQYF
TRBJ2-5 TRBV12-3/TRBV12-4 CASRPGQGYQETQYF
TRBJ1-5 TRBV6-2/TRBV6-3 CASSQDIENQPQHF
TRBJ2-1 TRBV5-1 CASSPGQDEQFF
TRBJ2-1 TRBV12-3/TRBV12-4 CASSLGSYNEQFF
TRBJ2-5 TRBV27 CASSLFGVGQETQYF
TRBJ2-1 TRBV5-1 CASSLAWYRGKYNEQFF
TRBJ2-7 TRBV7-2 CASSPAGQDFEQYF
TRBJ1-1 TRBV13 CASSLTGTGGTEAFF
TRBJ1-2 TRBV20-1 CSARGSFVDGYTF
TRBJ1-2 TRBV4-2 CASSQEYGRGYGYTF
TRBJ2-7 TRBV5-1 CASSLAKERSYEQYF
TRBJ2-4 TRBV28 CASSLWDTLAKNIQYF
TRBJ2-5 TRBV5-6 CASNPSGAETQYF
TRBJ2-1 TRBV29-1 CSVEVQGNYDEQFF
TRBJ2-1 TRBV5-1 CASSDVTLGNEQFF
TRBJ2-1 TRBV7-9 CASTSESSYNEQFF
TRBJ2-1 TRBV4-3 CASSRLQGPYNEQFF
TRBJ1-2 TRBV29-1 CSVEGSLDRGQDGYGYTF
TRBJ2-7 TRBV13 CASAYTRTGLEQYF
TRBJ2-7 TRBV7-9 CASSLVTPGGYEQYF
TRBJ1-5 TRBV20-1 CSAQGTGGAQPQHF
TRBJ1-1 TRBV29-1 CSVARMNTEAFF
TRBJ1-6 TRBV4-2 CASSQEFMGTSNSPLHF
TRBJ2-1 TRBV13 CASSQPGNYNEQFF
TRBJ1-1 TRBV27 CASSPGDTEAFF
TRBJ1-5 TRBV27 CASSSIWDRVNQPQHF
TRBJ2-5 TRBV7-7 CASIDARTVQETQYF
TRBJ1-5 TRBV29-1 CSVETQGAAYF
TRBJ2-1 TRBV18 CASSHPSEVRYNEQFF
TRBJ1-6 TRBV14 CASSQDPQGLAPLHF
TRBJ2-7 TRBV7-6 CASSTLGAHEQYF
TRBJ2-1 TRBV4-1 CASSQDPGLVWEQFF
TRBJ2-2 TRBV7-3 CASSLSGAGELFF
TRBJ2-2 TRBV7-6 CASSLKAGGPTGELFF
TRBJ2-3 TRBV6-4 CASSESLAGVDTQYF
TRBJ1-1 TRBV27 CASSLYRGHTEAFF
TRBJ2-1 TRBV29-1 CSVELAGGPSNEQFF
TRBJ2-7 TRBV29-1 CSVEWEVGTTYEQYF
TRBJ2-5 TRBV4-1 CASSHHPDRVQETQYF
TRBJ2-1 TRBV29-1 CSVEDGSSEQFF
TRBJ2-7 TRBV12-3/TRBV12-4 CASRQAGGSHEQYF